This TCR beta chain comes out of a study of T cell responses to AZD1222 COVID-19 vaccine. The overall study: Analyses pooled second doses at about 4 or about 12 weeks. Points from the study as a whole: Every sample of the repertoires postdated the peak T cell response. Most donors were white British, females outnumbered males, and clonal diversity was possibly underestimated. Across spike, vaccine-associated CD4 TCRs were found, dominant at 160-218 and 743-854.

Worth noting for this clone: Its antigen is still unknown.

Measured with immunoSEQ multiplex PCR; TCRdb has only the in-frame clones, and not every one. The table includes 150,000 to 200,000 clones, approximately 90% detected once. Germline assignment: CDR1 SGHTA and CDR2 FQGTGA. CDR3 size: 15 residues. Trimming took off 5 bases at V and 3 bases at J, with 14 bases between the two ends. The clonotype was recovered from an adult in good health. V gene TRBV7-3 combines with J gene TRBJ1-3; possible D gene TRBD1, 5 bases. The sample consisted of peripheral blood, taken on day 0 of AZD1222 vaccination. The CDR3 nucleotides read TGTGCCAGCAGCCCGTCTGGGCAGGGTGGAAACACCATATATTTT. As protein: CASSPSGQGGNTIYF.